A single sample gave rise to the 12 T cell receptor beta chains below, sequenced in a study of CD8 T cells in ankylosing spondylitis. In TCRdb, the 5' RACE reads were re-called with MiXCR into one record per CDR3 protein. In the table there are roughly 300,000 distinct CDR3 sequences, roughly 8% of which are singletons. No antigens are known for them. Study-wide results and caveats: Ankylosing spondylitis blood appeared to be characterized by a TCR beta motif of roughly eight highly homologous variants.

Sequencing was carried out using blood, either unsorted or a sorted T cell fraction (not recorded which). These receptors were obtained from a male donor with ankylosing spondylitis.

This clonotype was seen a handful of times. The chain uses TRBV6-2 or TRBV6-3 and TRBJ2-7; 7 nucleotides match TRBD2. CDR1 MNHEY and CDR2 SVGEGT come from the germline V gene. The CDR3 spans 16 residues. V shed 5 bases, J shed 2 bases, and the junction held 12 bases outside the gene matches. This CDR3 is CASSRALAVTTYEQYF. The CDR3 DNA follows: TGTGCCAGCAGTCGGGCTCTAGCGGTGACCACCTACGAGCAGTACTTC.

The chain employs TRBV10-3 and TRBJ1-5; D gene unclear. The V end lost 3 bases, the J end lost 7 bases, and 7 bases lay between the germline ends. This CDR3 comprises 12 residues. Germline V lookup: CDR1 ENHRY, CDR2 SYGVKD. The CDR3: CAISEPGQPQHF. CDR3 DNA sequence: TGTGCCATCAGTGAACCCGGGCAGCCCCAGCATTTT.

Many counts were recorded for this clonotype. The chain is built from TRBV12-3 or TRBV12-4 and TRBJ1-6; TRBD1 matches 10 bases. The length of the CDR3 is 16 residues. The junction had 11 bases not matched to a gene; V was cut back by 6 bases and J by 9 bases. CDR3 amino acids: CASSSGTGDRSSPLHF. The DNA of the CDR3 is TGTGCCAGCAGCTCCGGGACAGGGGATCGGAGTTCACCCCTCCACTTT.

This clonotype was seen at least ten times. This sequence joins TRBV29-1 and TRBJ2-1; D gene ambiguous. This CDR3 is 13 amino acids long. Germline CDR1 and CDR2: SQVTM and ANQGSEA. Trimming stripped 6 bases from V and 2 bases from J, with 11 bases between. CDR3 loop: CSVVAAAYNEQFF. CDR3 in DNA: TGCAGCGTAGTTGCTGCCGCCTACAATGAGCAGTTCTTC.

Only a few counts were recorded for this clonotype. This chain connects TRBV6-6 to TRBJ2-5, with 8 nucleotides matching TRBD1. CDR1 is MNHNY, CDR2 SVGAGI, per germline (reference sequence). Losses at the gene ends were 6 bases for V and 5 bases for J; bases not matched to a gene: 5. The CDR3 runs 13 residues. CDR3 sequence reads: CASRQGGRETQYF. The CDR3 DNA reads TGTGCCAGCAGACAGGGGGGACGGGAGACCCAGTACTTC.

A word on this clonotype: This clone may be a read error of a much larger clone one base away. The V gene is TRBV12-3 or TRBV12-4, the J gene TRBJ2-1; D not certain. The CDR3 covers 15 residues. V lost 0 bases and J 2 bases, leaving 8 bases between the germline ends. CDR3 bases: TGTGCCAGCAGTTTAGCGTGTAGTCCCTACAATGAGCAGTTCTTC. Protein: CASSLACSPYNEQFF.

This clonotype was counted many times. One junction end disagrees with the germline gene, perhaps due to a read error. The rearrangement uses TRBV20-1 and TRBJ2-2; 10 positions agree with TRBD2. In germline, CDR1 is DFQATT, CDR2 SNEGSKA (reference sequence). CDR3 length: 20 amino acids. The CDR3 region has the DNA TGCAGCGCTACGCCCCTGCTGGCTAGCGGGAGTTTGTTGGACACCGGGGAGCTGTTTTTT. Translating it yields CSATPLLASGSLLDTGELFF.

Many counts were recorded for this clonotype. This sequence joins TRBV20-1 and TRBJ2-1, with D uncertain. CDR3 length equals 12 residues. Trimming left V 1 base short and J 10 bases short, with 11 bases between. The germline V gene has CDR1 DFQATT and CDR2 SNEGSKA (reference sequence). CDR3 coding DNA: TGCAGTGCTAGAGGTCGGATAGGGGAGCAGTTCTTC. This translates into CSARGRIGEQFF.

Many counts were recorded for this clonotype. The chain uses TRBV7-9 and TRBJ1-6, with TRBD1 as a possible D gene (5 bases). The V gene lost 3 bases and the J gene lost 9 bases, with 12 bases spanning the gap. Germline V gives CDR1 SEHNR, CDR2 FQNEAQ (reference sequence). The CDR3 contains 14 residues. The CDR3 DNA follows: TGTGCCAGCAGCTTGGGGCAGGGAAGTTCACCCCTCCACTTT. It encodes CASSLGQGSSPLHF. The entire variable domain, with the rest obtained from reference TRBV7-9 and TRBJ1-6, is as follows: DTGVSQNPRHKITKRGQNVTFRCDPISEHNRLYWYRQTLGQGPEFLTYFQNEAQLEKSRLLSDRFSAERPKGSFSTLEIQRTEQGDSAMYLCASSLGQGSSPLHFGNGTRLTVT.

In this sample, this clonotype turned up many times. J is TRBJ2-7 and V is TRBV5-6; a weak D match, TRBD1 (6 bases). From germline, CDR1 is SGHDT and CDR2 YYEEEE. V was clipped by 4 bases and J by 3 bases, with 20 bases between them. This CDR3 is 16 amino acids long. In DNA, the CDR3 is TGTGCCAGCAGCCTTACAGGGATTACTAGGAGCTACGAGCAGTACTTC. Translating it yields CASSLTGITRSYEQYF.

The chain uses TRBV28 and TRBJ2-7; 7 bases agree with TRBD1. Germline-derived CDR1 and CDR2 are MDHEN and SYDVKM. The junction had 4 bases not matched to a gene; V was cut back by 2 bases and J by 3 bases. CDR3 length: 14 amino acids. Here the CDR3 reads CASSLPGQDYEQYF. DNA of the CDR3: TGTGCCAGCAGTTTACCTGGACAGGACTACGAGCAGTACTTC.

V is TRBV3-1 and J is TRBJ2-5; TRBD2 matches 10 bases. V dropped 8 bases and J dropped 4; count of bases not matched to a gene: 13. The germline V gene has CDR1 LGHDT and CDR2 YNNKEL (reference sequence). The CDR3 totals 16 residues. The CDR3 is CASGNQREGPRETQYF. The CDR3 region has the DNA TGTGCCAGCGGGAACCAGCGGGAGGGCCCTCGAGAGACCCAGTACTTC.